The entry below gives a single TCR beta chain sequence along with its context. Antigen specificity is unknown. The sample comes from a study of identifying expanded T cells in peripheral blood. Overall study results and limits: Clone count variance between approximately 2-week samples rose with total template count. Roughly 1.1 clones differed between technical replicates, versus around 15 and 18 over time.

No infections or other immune events were documented during collection. The protocol was immunoSEQ multiplex PCR, while the TCRdb copy is restricted to in-frame clones and leaves out a portion. The sample has around 90,000 clones, 70% to 90% seen once. The CDR3 has 13 residues. V was clipped by 5 bases and J by 1 base, with 8 bases between them. Per germline, CDR1 SGHTA and CDR2 FQGNSA. The chain uses TRBV7-2 and TRBJ1-1; D is uncertain. The source of this sequence is a person aged 18 to 75 in good health. The sample consisted of blood. This chain's CDR3 is CASSVHGNTEAFF. The CDR3 DNA follows: TGTGCCAGCAGCGTTCACGGGAACACTGAAGCTTTCTTT.